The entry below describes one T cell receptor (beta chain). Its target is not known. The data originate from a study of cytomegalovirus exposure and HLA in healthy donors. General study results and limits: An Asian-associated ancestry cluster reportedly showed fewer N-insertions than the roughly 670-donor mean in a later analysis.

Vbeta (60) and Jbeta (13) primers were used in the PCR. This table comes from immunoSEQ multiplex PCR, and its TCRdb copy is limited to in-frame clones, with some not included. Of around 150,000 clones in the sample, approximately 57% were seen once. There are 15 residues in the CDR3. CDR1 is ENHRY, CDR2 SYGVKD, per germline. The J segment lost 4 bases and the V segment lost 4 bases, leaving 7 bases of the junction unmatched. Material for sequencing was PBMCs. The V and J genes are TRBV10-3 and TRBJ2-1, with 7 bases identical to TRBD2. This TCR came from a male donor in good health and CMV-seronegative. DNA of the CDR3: TGTGCCATCAGTGGCAGGGAGGGCGGGTACAATGAGCAGTTCTTC. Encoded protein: CAISGREGGYNEQFF.